This TCR beta chain originates from a study of T cell responses to AZD1222 COVID-19 vaccine. General study results and limits: Repertoire samples came only from after the peak T cell response.

Method: immunoSEQ multiplex PCR; TCRdb's copy keeps in-frame clones and lacks some. Of under 200,000 clones listed, around nine tenths are singletons. In this sample, this clone turned up once. The antigen remains unidentified. The sample was peripheral blood, taken 28 days after the second AZD1222 dose. This receptor was identified in an adult who received the AZD1222 COVID-19 vaccine.

CDR3 coding DNA: TGTGCCAGCAGACTACAGGGACGGGACACTGAAGCTTTCTTT. Its translation is CASRLQGRDTEAFF. The chain combines TRBV6-5 with TRBJ1-1; D is possibly TRBD1 (6 bases). Per germline, CDR1 MNHEY and CDR2 SVGAGI. With 6 bases removed from V and 3 bases from J, the gap between germline ends came to 14 bases. The CDR3 is 14 residues long.